The T cell receptor beta chain under discussion was sequenced for a study of patients and donors after allogeneic stem cell transplantation. TCRdb re-analysed the RT-PCR reads in MiXCR, keeping a single row per CDR3 protein. The sample carries around 90,000 distinct CDR3 sequences, around 49% recorded once. CDR1 MDHEN and CDR2 SYDVKM come from the germline V gene. This CDR3 has 14 amino acids. V dropped 5 bases and J dropped 0 bases, with 7 bases sitting between them. V is TRBV28 and J is TRBJ1-4; D is undetermined. The sequenced sample was blood, either unsorted or a sorted T cell fraction (not recorded which). This sequence originates from a human donor who was either an allogeneic HSCT recipient or a stem cell or donor lymphocyte infusion donor (not recorded which). It is not recorded whose cells these are; they may come from a transplant donor. The DNA of the CDR3 is TGTGCCAGCAGTCCTGACTCAACTAATGAAAAACTGTTTTTT. This codes for CASSPDSTNEKLFF.